The 14 T cell receptor beta chains given below trace back to one sample, sequenced in a study of CD8 T cells in ankylosing spondylitis. Study conclusions and caveats: One TCR beta motif, made up of roughly 8 highly homologous variants, appeared characteristic of ankylosing spondylitis blood.

TCRdb analysed the 5' RACE reads with MiXCR anew, one entry per CDR3 protein. The repertoire holds 750,000 to 850,000 distinct CDR3 sequences, 12% seen once, with less than 0.65% in the top ten. For these TCRs, the target antigens are not known. The sequenced material came from blood, either unsorted or a sorted T cell fraction (not recorded which). The receptors stem from a male donor with ankylosing spondylitis.

This clonotype was seen only a few times. This chain uses TRBV5-6 with TRBJ2-3, with 8 bases matching TRBD1. The CDR3 covers 16 residues. Germline V gives CDR1 SGHDT, CDR2 YYEEEE. V lost 1 base and J lost 0; bases outside the gene matches: 4. The CDR3 spells CASSLQGAFSTDTQYF. In DNA, the CDR3 is TGTGCCAGCAGCTTGCAGGGGGCCTTTAGCACAGATACGCAGTATTTT.

This clonotype was counted a few times. The chain couples TRBV20-1 to TRBJ2-3; 9 bases are shared with TRBD1. J lost 5 bases, V lost 6 bases, and 9 bases had no gene match. This CDR3 has 14 amino acids. Germline V gene sequence: CDR1 DFQATT, CDR2 SNEGSKA (reference sequence). The CDR3 protein is CSALGDRDLDTQYF. CDR3 in DNA: TGCAGTGCCCTGGGGGACAGGGATTTAGATACGCAGTATTTT.

This chain links TRBV4-3 with TRBJ2-7; maybe TRBD2 (6 bases). Trimming removed 0 bases at V and 3 bases at J, with 12 bases between. The V gene's germline CDR1 is LGHNA and CDR2 YSLEER. The CDR3 loop spans 15 amino acids. In DNA form, the CDR3 reads TGCGCCAGCAGCCAAGAGCGCGGAGGGGACTACGAGCAGTACTTC. Its translation: CASSQERGGDYEQYF.

A word on this clonotype: At one end the junction does not follow the germline gene, possibly because of a read error. J is TRBJ2-1 and V is TRBV11-2, with TRBD2 identical over 12 bases. The CDR3 runs 18 residues. The germline CDR1 and CDR2 sequences are SGHAT and FQNNGV. The CDR3 reads CASSHPPSGGARYYEQFF. The CDR3 nucleotides are TGTGCCAGCAGCCATCCCCCTAGCGGGGGGGCCCGCTACTATGAGCAGTTCTTC.

This clonotype has a handful of counts. This chain connects TRBV20-1 to TRBJ2-1, with 9 bases matching TRBD1. The CDR3 length is 15 residues. The germline V gene has CDR1 DFQATT and CDR2 SNEGSKA (reference sequence). V was clipped by 0 bases and J by 3 bases; unmatched bases: 3. The CDR3 sequence: CSARDETGGYNEQFF. CDR3 nucleotide sequence: TGCAGTGCTAGAGATGAGACAGGGGGCTACAATGAGCAGTTCTTC.

V and J are TRBV20-1 and TRBJ2-3; the match to TRBD2 covers 10 bases. Unmatched junction bases numbered 6, after V lost 1 base and J lost 2 bases. Per the germline V gene, CDR1 is DFQATT and CDR2 is SNEGSKA (reference sequence). The CDR3 runs to 16 residues. CDR3 DNA sequence: TGCAGTGCTAGAGCGGGACTAGCGATATACACAGATACGCAGTATTTT. This sequence encodes CSARAGLAIYTDTQYF.

This clonotype was recorded many times. This chain joins TRBV29-1 and TRBJ2-3; 10 bases match TRBD2. Germline V gene sequence: CDR1 SQVTM, CDR2 ANQGSEA. This CDR3 comprises 15 residues. V lost 4 bases, J lost 5 bases, and 9 bases stayed unmatched. The CDR3 region has the DNA TGCAGCGTTGGGACTAGCGGAGCTGGGGGAGATACGCAGTATTTT. This gives the protein CSVGTSGAGGDTQYF.

The gene calls are TRBV15 and TRBJ1-1; 10 bases are a match to TRBD1. Germline-derived CDR1 and CDR2 are LNHNV and YYDKDF (reference sequence). This CDR3 has 15 residues. Losses at the gene ends were 5 bases for V and 1 base for J; bases not matched to a gene: 4. CDR3 coding DNA: TGTGCCACCAGCTCATGGACAGGGGGGAACACTGAAGCTTTCTTT. Protein: CATSSWTGGNTEAFF.

CDR3 region: CASSFSDKETQYF. DNA of the CDR3: TGTGCCAGCAGCTTTTCAGACAAAGAGACCCAGTACTTC. This chain joins TRBV5-6 and TRBJ2-5; no definite D call. Germline CDR1 is SGHDT and CDR2 is YYEEEE. Trimming left V 2 bases short and J 3 bases short, with 8 bases between. CDR3 length equals 13 residues. Combining the CDR3 with reference TRBV5-6 and TRBJ2-5 gives the whole variable domain DAGVTQSPTHLIKTRGQQVTLRCSPKSGHDTVSWYQQALGQGPQFIFQYYEEEERQRGNFPDRFSGHQFPNYSSELNVNALLLGDSALYLCASSFSDKETQYFGPGTRLLVL.

This clonotype was seen ten or more times. The rearrangement uses TRBV9 and TRBJ2-5, with D perhaps matching TRBD1 (6 bases). Germline CDR1 reads SGDLS; CDR2 reads YYNGEE. V was cut by 0 bases and J by 2 bases, with 8 bases left in between. The CDR3 covers 14 residues. CDR3: CASSVAGTQETQYF. CDR3 nucleotides: TGTGCCAGCAGCGTAGCGGGGACACAAGAGACCCAGTACTTC.

This clonotype was counted many times. V gene TRBV4-2 combines with J gene TRBJ2-2; D assignment may be TRBD1 or TRBD2 (6 bases each). CDR1 is LGHNA and CDR2 is YNFKEQ in the germline V gene. The CDR3 runs to 15 residues. V lost 4 bases and J lost 4, with 13 bases in between. This chain's CDR3 is CASSPWRGTTGELFF. CDR3 nucleotides: TGTGCCAGCAGCCCCTGGAGGGGGACCACCGGGGAGCTGTTTTTT.

The table lists this clonotype with many counts. The J gene is TRBJ2-4, the V gene TRBV15; 8 bases map to TRBD2. The junction had 1 base not matched to a gene; V was cut back by 8 bases and J by 7 bases. In germline, CDR1 is LNHNV, CDR2 YYDKDF (reference sequence). The CDR3 is 11 amino acids. CDR3 DNA sequence: TGTGCCACCCGGGGGGGGAACATTCAGTACTTC. This sequence encodes CATRGGNIQYF.

Of note for this clonotype: A junction boundary mismatches the germline segment, possibly from a read error. The chain couples TRBV7-7 to TRBJ1-2; possibly TRBD1 for D (5 bases). The CDR3 runs to 14 residues. The germline CDR1 and CDR2 sequences are SSHAT and FNYEAQ (reference sequence). In DNA, the CDR3 is TGTGCTAGCAGCTTAGGAAGTAGAGGGGCCGGCTACACCTTC. It codes for CASSLGSRGAGYTF.

This clonotype came up a few times. CDR3 nucleotide sequence: TGTGCCAGCAGCCCGGTAGAGCAAGAGACCCAGTACTTC. It yields the protein CASSPVEQETQYF. The chain links TRBV5-4 to TRBJ2-5; D is uncertain. From germline, CDR1 is SGHNT and CDR2 YYREEE (reference sequence). CDR3 size: 13 residues. V lost 4 bases to trimming and J lost 2 bases, with 9 bases between them.